These T cell receptor beta chains were read from a single sample in a study of CD8+ T cells in alopecia areata. Using immunoSEQ multiplex PCR, the repertoire was profiled, and TCRdb retains in-frame clones only, with some absent. The table shows 4,800 or so clones, with less than 95% occurring only once. The specimen was skin, collected at week 4, from a patient treated with tofacitinib. The receptors were sampled from a human donor with alopecia areata. The CDR3 runs from the conserved cysteine through the conserved F or W. Each record gives: J gene, D gene, clone size, V gene, CDR3 protein, CDR3 DNA. The D gene is left open where the match is weak. Clone size is shown for a subset of rows, as once, few, many or a class of expanded clone.

j_call: TRBJ2-1; d_call: .; clone_size: .; v_call: TRBV6-5; cdr3_aa: CASSYGTVGIWEFF; cdr3_nt: TGTGCCAGCAGTTACGGGACGGTCGGAATATGGGAGTTCTTC
j_call: TRBJ1-1; d_call: .; clone_size: .; v_call: TRBV6-6; cdr3_aa: CASSFAGNTEAFF; cdr3_nt: TGTGCCAGCAGTTTCGCAGGGAACACTGAAGCTTTCTTT
j_call: TRBJ1-4; d_call: .; clone_size: .; v_call: TRBV7-2; cdr3_aa: CASSLVGGVREKLFF; cdr3_nt: TGTGCCAGCAGCTTAGTAGGCGGGGTGAGGGAAAAACTGTTTTTT
j_call: TRBJ1-1; d_call: .; clone_size: .; v_call: TRBV9; cdr3_aa: CASSVSPGGGQGTEAFF; cdr3_nt: TGTGCCAGCAGCGTAAGTCCGGGCGGGGGGCAAGGGACTGAAGCTTTCTTT
j_call: TRBJ1-2; d_call: .; clone_size: .; v_call: TRBV27; cdr3_aa: CASSLSFGEGILLYGYTF; cdr3_nt: TGTGCCAGCAGTTTATCGTTTGGAGAGGGGATTCTCCTTTATGGCTACACCTTC
j_call: TRBJ1-1; d_call: .; clone_size: .; v_call: TRBV11-2; cdr3_aa: CASSLGPEAFF; cdr3_nt: TGTGCCAGCAGCTTAGGCCCCGAAGCTTTCTTT
j_call: TRBJ1-1; d_call: .; clone_size: .; v_call: TRBV19; cdr3_aa: CASSIVQTNTEAFF; cdr3_nt: TGTGCCAGTAGTATAGTGCAGACGAACACTGAAGCTTTCTTT
j_call: TRBJ2-1; d_call: TRBD2; clone_size: .; v_call: TRBV7-3; cdr3_aa: CASSLDRTSGARKFF; cdr3_nt: TGTGCCAGCAGCCTGGATAGGACTAGCGGGGCCCGAAAGTTCTTC
j_call: TRBJ2-1; d_call: .; clone_size: .; v_call: TRBV14; cdr3_aa: CASSGAVLGGEEQFF; cdr3_nt: TGTGCCAGCAGCGGAGCAGTACTTGGAGGGGAGGAGCAGTTCTTC
j_call: TRBJ2-7; d_call: TRBD2; clone_size: .; v_call: TRBV19; cdr3_aa: CASSLGGGDYEQYF; cdr3_nt: TGTGCCAGTAGTCTGGGCGGGGGTGACTACGAGCAGTACTTC
j_call: TRBJ1-2; d_call: .; clone_size: .; v_call: TRBV6-5; cdr3_aa: CASSYSDGLNYGYTF; cdr3_nt: TGTGCCAGCAGTTACTCGGACGGCCTTAACTATGGCTACACCTTC
j_call: TRBJ2-1; d_call: .; clone_size: .; v_call: TRBV20-1; cdr3_aa: CSANRESEQFF; cdr3_nt: TGCAGTGCTAACAGGGAAAGTGAGCAGTTCTTC
j_call: TRBJ2-7; d_call: .; clone_size: .; v_call: TRBV7-2; cdr3_aa: CASSFARLNEQYF; cdr3_nt: TGTGCCAGCAGCTTCGCTAGGCTTAACGAGCAGTACTTC
j_call: TRBJ1-1; d_call: .; clone_size: once; v_call: TRBV9; cdr3_aa: CASSVAGLNTEAFF; cdr3_nt: TGTGCCAGCAGCGTAGCTGGACTGAACACTGAAGCTTTCTTT
j_call: TRBJ1-2; d_call: .; clone_size: .; v_call: TRBV5-1; cdr3_aa: CASSLEWQLYGYTF; cdr3_nt: TGCGCCAGCAGCTTGGAATGGCAGCTCTATGGCTACACCTTC
j_call: TRBJ1-1; d_call: .; clone_size: .; v_call: TRBV5-6; cdr3_aa: CASSLGYRRNTEAFF; cdr3_nt: TGTGCCAGCAGCTTGGGTTACAGACGGAACACTGAAGCTTTCTTT
j_call: TRBJ2-3; d_call: TRBD2; clone_size: .; v_call: TRBV10-2; cdr3_aa: CASRGSGGASDTQYF; cdr3_nt: TGCGCCAGCAGGGGAAGCGGGGGGGCGTCCGATACGCAGTATTTT
j_call: TRBJ1-2; d_call: .; clone_size: .; v_call: TRBV27; cdr3_aa: CASSLSVGSLYGYTF; cdr3_nt: TGTGCCAGCAGTTTATCGGTTGGCAGCCTGTATGGCTACACCTTC
j_call: TRBJ1-6; d_call: .; clone_size: once; v_call: TRBV10-3; cdr3_aa: CAINAGVENNSPLHF; cdr3_nt: TGTGCCATCAACGCAGGGGTTGAGAATAATTCACCCCTCCACTTT
j_call: TRBJ1-1; d_call: .; clone_size: once; v_call: TRBV9; cdr3_aa: CASSPGGSGTEAFF; cdr3_nt: TGTGCCAGCAGCCCGGGGGGATCGGGGACTGAAGCTTTCTTT
j_call: TRBJ2-1; d_call: TRBD2; clone_size: once; v_call: TRBV7-4; cdr3_aa: CASSLDGLADDNEQFF; cdr3_nt: TGTGCCAGCAGCTTAGATGGGCTAGCGGATGACAATGAGCAGTTCTTC
j_call: TRBJ2-7; d_call: .; clone_size: .; v_call: TRBV4-1; cdr3_aa: CASSQGLASNEQYF; cdr3_nt: TGCGCCAGCAGCCAAGGGCTAGCTAGTAACGAGCAGTACTTC
j_call: TRBJ2-4; d_call: TRBD1; clone_size: .; v_call: TRBV19; cdr3_aa: CASSMGQIAKNIQYF; cdr3_nt: TGTGCCAGTAGTATGGGACAGATAGCCAAAAACATTCAGTACTTC
j_call: TRBJ1-1; d_call: .; clone_size: .; v_call: TRBV2; cdr3_aa: CASTPDIPEAFF; cdr3_nt: TGTGCCAGCACTCCAGACATTCCTGAAGCTTTCTTT
j_call: TRBJ1-2; d_call: .; clone_size: .; v_call: TRBV7-9; cdr3_aa: CASSPSPVYGYTF; cdr3_nt: TGTGCCAGCAGCCCAAGCCCGGTCTATGGCTACACCTTC
j_call: TRBJ1-1; d_call: .; clone_size: .; v_call: TRBV5-6; cdr3_aa: CASSLSFLDTEAFF; cdr3_nt: TGTGCCAGCAGCCTATCGTTCCTAGACACTGAAGCTTTCTTT
j_call: TRBJ1-5; d_call: .; clone_size: .; v_call: TRBV2; cdr3_aa: CASRRTDNQPQHF; cdr3_nt: TGTGCCAGCAGGCGGACGGACAATCAGCCCCAGCATTTT
j_call: TRBJ2-6; d_call: .; clone_size: .; v_call: TRBV30; cdr3_aa: CALTPSGANVLTF; cdr3_nt: TGTGCTCTAACACCCTCTGGGGCCAACGTCCTGACTTTC
j_call: TRBJ1-1; d_call: .; clone_size: .; v_call: TRBV2; cdr3_aa: CASTNTEAFF; cdr3_nt: TGTGCCAGCACCAACACTGAAGCTTTCTTT
j_call: TRBJ2-1; d_call: .; clone_size: .; v_call: TRBV6-6; cdr3_aa: CASSYPENNVNEQFF; cdr3_nt: TGTGCCAGCAGTTACCCGGAAAATAACGTGAATGAGCAGTTCTTC
j_call: TRBJ1-2; d_call: TRBD1; clone_size: .; v_call: TRBV2; cdr3_aa: CASSERGQGADGYTF; cdr3_nt: TGTGCCAGCAGTGAACGCGGACAGGGGGCGGATGGCTACACCTTC
j_call: TRBJ1-1; d_call: .; clone_size: .; v_call: TRBV28; cdr3_aa: CASSSIRGTEAFF; cdr3_nt: TGTGCCAGCAGTTCAATCAGGGGCACTGAAGCTTTCTTT
j_call: TRBJ2-3; d_call: TRBD1; clone_size: .; v_call: TRBV29-1; cdr3_aa: CSFSPTGVTSTDTQYF; cdr3_nt: TGCAGCTTCAGCCCGACAGGGGTTACTAGCACAGATACGCAGTATTTT
j_call: TRBJ2-1; d_call: .; clone_size: few; v_call: TRBV5-5; cdr3_aa: CASSVPDDLESQFF; cdr3_nt: TGTGCCAGCAGCGTCCCCGACGATCTAGAATCCCAGTTCTTC
j_call: TRBJ2-3; d_call: .; clone_size: .; v_call: TRBV9; cdr3_aa: CASRRGDSSTDTQYF; cdr3_nt: TGTGCCAGCCGAAGAGGGGATTCTAGCACAGATACGCAGTATTTT
j_call: TRBJ2-6; d_call: .; clone_size: .; v_call: TRBV19; cdr3_aa: CASKLDGAGANVLTF; cdr3_nt: TGTGCCAGTAAACTCGACGGAGCCGGGGCCAACGTCCTGACTTTC
j_call: TRBJ2-3; d_call: .; clone_size: .; v_call: TRBV5-1; cdr3_aa: CASSLFQGSTDTQYF; cdr3_nt: TGCGCCAGCAGCTTGTTCCAGGGGAGCACAGATACGCAGTATTTT
j_call: TRBJ1-1; d_call: .; clone_size: .; v_call: TRBV7-2; cdr3_aa: CASSPQGAYTEAFF; cdr3_nt: TGTGCCAGCAGCCCGCAGGGTGCCTACACTGAAGCTTTCTTT
j_call: TRBJ2-1; d_call: TRBD1; clone_size: .; v_call: TRBV7-7; cdr3_aa: CASSLGQGAGNEQFF; cdr3_nt: TGTGCCAGCAGCCTAGGACAGGGGGCAGGGAATGAGCAGTTCTTC
j_call: TRBJ1-2; d_call: .; clone_size: .; v_call: TRBV5-6; cdr3_aa: CASSFWTARTYGYTF; cdr3_nt: TGTGCCAGCAGCTTCTGGACAGCCCGGACCTATGGCTACACCTTC
j_call: TRBJ1-2; d_call: TRBD1; clone_size: .; v_call: TRBV9; cdr3_aa: CASSGPGTGMQGYTF; cdr3_nt: TGTGCCAGCAGCGGCCCCGGGACAGGGATGCAGGGCTACACCTTC
j_call: TRBJ2-7; d_call: .; clone_size: .; v_call: TRBV14; cdr3_aa: CASSQGALGEQYF; cdr3_nt: TGTGCCAGCAGCCAAGGGGCTCTGGGCGAGCAGTACTTC
j_call: TRBJ2-3; d_call: TRBD2; clone_size: .; v_call: TRBV5-1; cdr3_aa: CASSLGSGGAADTQYF; cdr3_nt: TGCGCCAGCAGCTTGGGAAGCGGGGGGGCGGCAGATACGCAGTATTTT
j_call: TRBJ1-4; d_call: TRBD1; clone_size: hyperexpanded; v_call: TRBV10-3; cdr3_aa: CATRTEGAEKLFF; cdr3_nt: TGTGCCACTAGGACAGAGGGGGCTGAAAAACTGTTTTTT
j_call: TRBJ1-5; d_call: .; clone_size: .; v_call: TRBV21-1; cdr3_aa: CASSKSHSNQPQHF; cdr3_nt: TGTGCCAGCAGCAAAAGCCATAGCAATCAGCCCCAGCATTTT
j_call: TRBJ2-1; d_call: .; clone_size: .; v_call: TRBV19; cdr3_aa: CASNNAYNEQFF; cdr3_nt: TGTGCCAGTAATAACGCCTACAATGAGCAGTTCTTC
j_call: TRBJ1-4; d_call: .; clone_size: once; v_call: TRBV30; cdr3_aa: CAWSLPNLGKLFF; cdr3_nt: TGTGCCTGGAGTCTGCCAAACTTGGGAAAACTGTTTTTT
j_call: TRBJ2-1; d_call: .; clone_size: .; v_call: TRBV5-4; cdr3_aa: CASSLSQGMNNEQFF; cdr3_nt: TGTGCCAGCAGCTTGAGTCAGGGGATGAACAATGAGCAGTTCTTC
j_call: TRBJ1-3; d_call: .; clone_size: .; v_call: TRBV6-1; cdr3_aa: CASEDRPSGNTIYF; cdr3_nt: TGTGCCAGCGAAGACAGGCCCTCTGGAAACACCATATATTTT
j_call: TRBJ2-1; d_call: .; clone_size: .; v_call: TRBV15; cdr3_aa: CATSGLGRSGEQFF; cdr3_nt: TGTGCCACCAGCGGGCTAGGGAGAAGTGGTGAGCAGTTCTTC
j_call: TRBJ1-1; d_call: .; clone_size: .; v_call: TRBV29-1; cdr3_aa: CSAPNDMNTEAFF; cdr3_nt: TGCAGCGCCCCGAATGATATGAACACTGAAGCTTTCTTT
j_call: TRBJ1-2; d_call: TRBD1; clone_size: .; v_call: TRBV13; cdr3_aa: CASSELGQGAHGYTF; cdr3_nt: TGTGCCAGCAGCGAACTGGGACAGGGGGCGCATGGCTACACCTTC
j_call: TRBJ1-5; d_call: .; clone_size: .; v_call: TRBV2; cdr3_aa: CASSWTALNQPQHF; cdr3_nt: TGTGCCAGCAGCTGGACAGCCCTCAATCAGCCCCAGCATTTT
j_call: TRBJ2-3; d_call: .; clone_size: .; v_call: TRBV7-9; cdr3_aa: CASSFPSTDTQYF; cdr3_nt: TGTGCCAGCAGCTTTCCTAGCACAGATACGCAGTATTTT
j_call: TRBJ2-3; d_call: .; clone_size: .; v_call: TRBV28; cdr3_aa: CASSFFGPQYF; cdr3_nt: TGTGCCAGCAGTTTTTTCGGGCCCCAGTATTTT
j_call: TRBJ2-7; d_call: .; clone_size: .; v_call: TRBV14; cdr3_aa: CASSRELQGEQYF; cdr3_nt: TGTGCCAGCAGCCGAGAACTCCAAGGCGAGCAGTACTTC